This T cell receptor (beta chain) came from a study of T cell responses to AZD1222 COVID-19 vaccine. General study findings and limits: Clonal diversity was possibly underestimated; the donors were predominantly white British and more often female.

Regarding this clone: What it binds is not known.

The CDR3 sequence is 14 residues long. Trimming took 8 bases from V and 1 from J, leaving 10 bases between them. Germline loops: CDR1 SGHNT, CDR2 YYREEE (reference sequence). The protocol was immunoSEQ multiplex PCR, while the TCRdb copy is restricted to in-frame clones and leaves out a portion. There are some 99,000 clones in the sample; 65% to 85% occur only once, and about 14% lies in the top ten. The sequence was collected from an adult who received the AZD1222 COVID-19 vaccine. This chain joins TRBV5-4 and TRBJ2-6; D unresolved. The sample consisted of peripheral blood, taken 28 days after the second AZD1222 dose. The CDR3 coding sequence is TGTGCCAGTAAGGCCGAGTCTGGGGCCAACGTCCTGACTTTC. Encoded protein: CASKAESGANVLTF. Combining the CDR3 with reference TRBV5-4 and TRBJ2-6 gives the whole variable domain ETGVTQSPTHLIKTRGQQVTLRCSSQSGHNTVSWYQQALGQGPQFIFQYYREEENGRGNFPPRFSGLQFPNYSSELNVNALELDDSALYLCASKAESGANVLTFGAGSRLTVL.